The sequence of this T cell receptor (beta chain) was determined in a study of blood T cell repertoires in COVID-19. At the level of the study: There were acute and convalescent COVID-19 samples, and they came from the United States, Italy and Spain. T cells, B-cell-depleted T cells, or PBMCs provided the cDNA or gDNA that served as material.

Enrolment of Seattle patients took place during active infection, and they were followed longitudinally. The germline gives CDR1 GTSNPN, CDR2 SVGIG (reference sequence). The CDR3 totals 14 residues. With 2 bases clipped from V and 0 bases from J, the junction kept 3 bases outside the gene matches. Authors' methods: Amplification with reference gene primers provided the estimates of nucleated cell counts. Assay used: immunoSEQ multiplex PCR; TCRdb lists only in-frame clones, some missing. D and trimming were read from the DNA, whereas the V and J calls and clone size are those reported in that table. Here the sample spans some 190,000 clones, around 81% being singletons.

The sequenced sample was peripheral blood. This clonotype originated in a woman aged 40 to 50 with COVID-19, enrolled during active disease. The J gene is TRBJ2-7, the V gene TRBV30; 8 bases agree with TRBD1. The CDR3 loop reads CAWSPGQDSYEQYF. The CDR3 nucleotides are TGTGCCTGGAGTCCGGGACAGGACTCCTACGAGCAGTACTTC.